Given below is one TCR beta chain in context. Its antigen is still unknown. No much larger clone exists at a distance of one base, and base qualities are not known. TCR CDR3 regions were amplified from genomic DNA by multiplex PCR using the deep immunoSEQ assay. Extracted genomic DNA from each cell subset was spread evenly across all wells of several immunoSEQ 96-well plates, with each plate serving as a replicate. For sorted subsets, approximately 210 ng genomic DNA, equal to 30,000 to 35,000 T cell genomes, was loaded into each replicate PCR. Purified libraries were measured with a Qubit 3.0 fluorometer, size-checked on a Bioanalyzer 2100, and measured again with the KAPA Library Quantification kit. Every immunoSEQ 96-well plate was sequenced on a dedicated single-read 150-cycle Illumina NextSeq 550 flow cell. Per the authors' processing: Because the immunoSEQ output included only junctional sequences and no quality scores, the filtering could not be the same as the filtering used for full-length reads. Sequences were annotated with PyIR, a Python wrapper for IgBLAST v1.9, and V/J genes and CDR3 were assigned using IMGT germline references. Reads with weak V/J assignments (E-value above 1e-6), missing CDR3, stop codons, out-of-frame junctions, or ambiguous translated residues were removed. A V3J clonotype was defined by an identical inferred V gene, J gene, and CDR3 amino acid sequence. The percentage overlap between two repertoires was calculated by dividing the number of shared unique clonotypes by the size of the smaller repertoire. Repertoire richness was assessed with RTK rarefaction, the Chao1 estimator, and Recon v2.1 estimates of unobserved clonotypes. OLGA was used to compute generation probabilities for all TCRbeta clonotypes that the gDNA method yielded from a handful of donors. Imported from immuneACCESS, the table was reduced by TCRdb to in-frame sequences with V and J called. These copies leave out some clones; in studies compared against another copy, an unresolved V gene accounts for under half, and the cause of the remainder is not known. That table is the source of V, J and clone size, and D and trimming were worked out from the DNA. This sample holds 150,000 to 200,000 clones; approximately 95% were observed only once. Roughly 0.07% of the sample lies in the top ten.

This record comes from a study of shared clonotypes between healthy human individuals (dated by TCRdb to about 2020). Concerning the study at large: The cohort comprised a couple of women and a few men aged 18 to 49 years. For each donor, CD4 naive and CD4 memory were each run on three plates, CD8 naive on two plates, and CD8 memory on one plate. To estimate repertoire size and how much clonotype sharing occurs between individuals, the study deeply sequenced the blood TCR repertoires of about 5 healthy adults. To increase sequencing depth and limit assay-specific biases, TCR repertoire library preparation and sequencing were carried out by different laboratories using diverse techniques. Leukapheresis yielded between about 0.85 and 10 billion PBMCs per donor.

Overall study results and their limits: The small number of donors limited the genetic and exposure-history diversity represented. When several donors were compared, the shared fraction of clonotypes was roughly 4.8% for naive CD4, roughly 3.4% for naive CD8, 2% to 2.5% for memory CD4, and 0.35% to 0.4% for memory CD8. Clonotypes shared by all four sorted-subset donors showed higher generation probabilities than non-shared clonotypes. Naive subsets generally had larger estimated clonotype richness than memory subsets did. Rarefaction of sorted-subset datasets indicated incomplete sequencing despite the large sequencing depth. Pairwise subsampling led to the expectation that sequencing depth would affect the degree of clonotype sharing among donors. Sampling was limited to blood, and TCR repertoires in tissue likely differ from TCR repertoires in blood.

Healthy HIV-negative adults with no recently reported acute infections or vaccinations were included as donors. Every donor was a Caucasian adult living in Nashville, Tennessee, USA. CD4+ T cells were enriched by magnetic negative selection; naive cells were then positively selected on CD45RA, and the negative fraction formed the memory subset. Blood was collected by leukapheresis, and PBMCs were isolated by Ficoll-Histopaque density gradient centrifugation and then cryopreserved in liquid nitrogen vapor phase. Analytical flow cytometry was used to check the purity and quantity of each magnetically sorted T cell population. Genomic DNA was isolated from every sorted fraction and measured by UV absorbance on a Nanodrop 2000c. The clonotype comes from a woman aged 25 to 39 in good health. The sample consisted of naive CD4+ T cells sorted from blood. The intended sense of this specimen's cell subset or site label: CD45RA+ positively selected.

CDR3 protein: CASSARQGSPSEQYF. The sequenced DNA: TGTGCCAGCAGTGCCCGACAGGGATCTCCCTCCGAGCAGTACTTC. The rearranged segments are TRBV27 and TRBJ2-7; the junction holds 7 bases that match TRBD1. Its CDR3 holds 15 amino acids, cysteine through phenylalanine. The kept DNA is CDR3 alone, 45 bases in frame from the first base. The germline V gene (reference sequence) gives CDR1 as MNHEY and CDR2 as SMNVEV. Trimming leaves V shorter by 5 bases and J shorter by 6 bases, with the junction holding 13 bases beyond the gene matches.